This TCR beta chain was sequenced for a study of radiation and T cells in renal cell carcinoma. Study at large: Nephrectomy followed 15 Gy stereotactic body radiation by 4 weeks.

TCRdb's table, derived via immunoSEQ multiplex PCR, lists solely in-frame clones and lacks some. Here the sample spans 130,000 or so clones, 70% to 90% being singletons. Time point reported: baseline pretreatment blood. Treatment defined: 15 Gy SBRT to primary tumor, nephrectomy 4 weeks later. The tumor was a clear cell renal cell carcinoma. Notes on the study in general: Without pretreatment biopsies, baseline tumor clonotype presence was undetermined. Top tumor clonotypes rose in blood 2 weeks post-radiation, then contracted.

This clone was detected only a few times. No antigen is known for it. The V gene lost 4 bases and the J gene lost 5 bases, with 12 bases spanning the gap. The CDR3 runs 14 residues. Germline lookup yields CDR1 MDHEN and CDR2 SYDVKM. The chain joins TRBV28 to TRBJ1-5, with D uncertain. The input for sequencing was blood, taken from a patient whose treatment included radiotherapy and nephrectomy. The receptor's source is a woman aged 45 to 65 with renal cell carcinoma. As DNA, the CDR3 is TGTGCCAGCAGTTCCCGTGAAGGGCATCAGCCCCAGCATTTT. Protein: CASSSREGHQPQHF.